This T cell receptor beta chain was found in a study of T cells in Graves' hyperthyroidism and ophthalmopathy. It was RNA transcripts that yielded the amplified TCR beta CDR3 regions. HTBI primers drove first-round RT-PCR of the TCR CDR3. TCRdb fed the multiplex PCR reads into MiXCR, producing one record per CDR3 protein. The table includes over 250,000 distinct CDR3 sequences, approximately 13% detected once. CDR1 and CDR2 from the germline V gene are SGHRS and YFSETQ. The CDR3 sequence is 12 residues long. V was trimmed by 5 bases and J by 8 bases, leaving 13 bases between them. This clonotype was counted ten times or more.

The TCR comes from a woman in her thirties or forties with Graves' ophthalmopathy. The chain links TRBV5-1 to TRBJ1-2; D possibly corresponds to TRBD1 (5 bases). Sequenced material: blood. The CDR3 nucleotides read TGCGCCAGCAGTCCGCAGGGCAGGGGCTACACCTTC. It codes for CASSPQGRGYTF.